Listed below are T cell receptor beta chains from one sample, sequenced in a study of T cells after yellow fever vaccination. TCRdb used MiXCR to reprocess the 5' RACE reads, holding one entry per CDR3 protein. The sample consists of over 130,000 distinct CDR3 sequences, around 7.7% of them appearing once. The sample here was CD4+ T cells sorted from PBMCs, taken 5 days after the yellow fever booster vaccination. Every receptor here comes from a man aged 25 to 40 who received the YFV17D yellow fever vaccine. Each CDR3 is given without its conserved first and last residue.

j_call | v_call | cdr3_aa
TRBJ2-2 | TRBV5-1 | ASGTGLNTGELF
TRBJ2-1 | TRBV10-2 | ASSGGQYNEQF
TRBJ2-1 | TRBV7-6 | ASSRPTLSEQF
TRBJ1-3 | TRBV6-5 | ASSYKAGVGNTIY
TRBJ2-5 | TRBV7-2 | ASREDQETQY
TRBJ2-7 | TRBV5-1 | ASSWTGRLGEQY
TRBJ1-1 | TRBV23-1 | ASSQNRGGANTEAF
TRBJ2-1 | TRBV5-1 | ASSQGWGADNEQF
TRBJ1-1 | TRBV7-9 | ASSLSGDTEAF
TRBJ2-1 | TRBV7-2 | ASRAQVSYNEQF
TRBJ2-1 | TRBV29-1 | SARRDLNNEQF
TRBJ2-2 | TRBV11-3 | ASSLAVGSSNTGELF
TRBJ2-1 | TRBV11-3 | ASSPNPSSYNEQF
TRBJ1-5 | TRBV19 | ASSIGRTDSNQPQH
TRBJ2-2 | TRBV7-6 | ASSLLSGAPPGELF
TRBJ2-7 | TRBV7-9 | ASSLGGGTYEQY
TRBJ2-5 | TRBV5-1 | ASSSNADGLRETQY
TRBJ2-7 | TRBV19 | ASSAGTGGYEQY
TRBJ2-1 | TRBV29-1 | SVGSGGVRNNEQF
TRBJ2-5 | TRBV5-1 | ASSDRAQETQY